The entry that follows covers one T cell receptor (beta chain) sequence. The junction shows a germline mismatch at one end, possibly a read error. Distinct nucleotide sequences in the sample also encode this CDR3. Repertoires were generated with immunoSEQ multiplex PCR, while TCRdb's copy carries only in-frame clones and drops some. The sample records about 160,000 clones, 90% to 95% being singletons. This record belongs to a study of control samples from healthy donors and cancer patients. The CDR3 has 13 amino acids. Per germline, CDR1 SGHNT and CDR2 YENEEA. The chain joins TRBV11-3 to TRBJ2-3; D ambiguous. Input material: blood. The receptor was isolated from a woman in her thirties or forties in good health. In DNA, the CDR3 is TGTGCTAGCAAAGACGGATACACAGATACGCAGTATTTT. Translation: CASKDGYTDTQYF.